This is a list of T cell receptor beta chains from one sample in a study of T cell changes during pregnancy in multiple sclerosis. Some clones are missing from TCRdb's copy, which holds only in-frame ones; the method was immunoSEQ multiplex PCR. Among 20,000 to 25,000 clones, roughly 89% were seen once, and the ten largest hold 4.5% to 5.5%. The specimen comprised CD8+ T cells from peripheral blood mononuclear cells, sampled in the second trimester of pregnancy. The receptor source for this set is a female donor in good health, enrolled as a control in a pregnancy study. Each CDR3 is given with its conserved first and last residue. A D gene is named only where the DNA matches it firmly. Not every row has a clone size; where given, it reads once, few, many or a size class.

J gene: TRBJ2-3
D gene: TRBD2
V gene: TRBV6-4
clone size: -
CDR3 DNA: TGTGCCAGCAGTGATACCCTAGCGGACGGGGCAGATACGCAGTATTTT
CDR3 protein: CASSDTLADGADTQYF

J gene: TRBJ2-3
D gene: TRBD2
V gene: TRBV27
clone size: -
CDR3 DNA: TGTGCCAGCAGTTTATCGGGACTAGCGGGCAACACAGATACGCAGTATTTT
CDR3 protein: CASSLSGLAGNTDTQYF

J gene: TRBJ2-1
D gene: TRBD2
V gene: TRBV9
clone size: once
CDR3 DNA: TGTGCCAGCAGCGCGCGGGGGAGCTCCTACAATGAGCAGTTCTTC
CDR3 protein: CASSARGSSYNEQFF

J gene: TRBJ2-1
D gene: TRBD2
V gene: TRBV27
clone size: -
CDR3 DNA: TGTGCCAGCAGTCCCTCTAGCGGGAGGGCCTCGGTTGAGCAGTTCTTC
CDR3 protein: CASSPSSGRASVEQFF

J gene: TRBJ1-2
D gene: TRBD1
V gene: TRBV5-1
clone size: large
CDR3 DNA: TGCGCCAGCAGCACCCCCGGGACAGGGGGCGGCAACTATGGCTACACCTTC
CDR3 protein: CASSTPGTGGGNYGYTF

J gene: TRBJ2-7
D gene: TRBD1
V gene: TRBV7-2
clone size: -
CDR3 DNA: TGTGCCACGGGACAGGGGCGGTACGAGCAGTACTTC
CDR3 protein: CATGQGRYEQYF

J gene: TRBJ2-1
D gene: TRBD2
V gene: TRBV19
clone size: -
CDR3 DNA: TGTGCCAGTAGTCTCGTTAGCGGGAGGGCCAATGAGCAGTTCTTC
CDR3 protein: CASSLVSGRANEQFF

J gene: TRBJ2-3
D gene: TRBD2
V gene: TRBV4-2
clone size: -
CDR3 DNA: TGTGCCAGCAGCCAAGATTACGGGAGGAGCACAGATACGCAGTATTTT
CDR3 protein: CASSQDYGRSTDTQYF

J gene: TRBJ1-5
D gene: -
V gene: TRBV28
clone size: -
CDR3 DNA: TGTGCCAGCAGTTTATTGGGGGGTAGCAATCAGCCCCAGCATTTT
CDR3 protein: CASSLLGGSNQPQHF

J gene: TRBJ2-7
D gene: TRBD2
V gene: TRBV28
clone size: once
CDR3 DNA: TGTGCCAGCAGGCTCGAGGGCGGGAGTCTGGCTAGCGAGCAGTACTTC
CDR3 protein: CASRLEGGSLASEQYF

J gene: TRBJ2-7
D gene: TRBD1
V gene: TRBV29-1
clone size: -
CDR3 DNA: TGCAGCGTTCGGACAGGGACGACCTACGAGCAGTACTTC
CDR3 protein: CSVRTGTTYEQYF

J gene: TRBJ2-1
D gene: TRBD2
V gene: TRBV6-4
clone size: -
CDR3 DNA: TGTGCCAGCAGTGAGCGGGAGAACCACAATGAGCAGTTCTTC
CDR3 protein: CASSERENHNEQFF

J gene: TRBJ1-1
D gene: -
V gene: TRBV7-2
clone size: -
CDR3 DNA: TGTGCCAGCAGTTTTTCCCCCCCCATTGGGGGGAAAGGCACTGAAGCTTTCTTT
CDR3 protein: CASSFSPPIGGKGTEAFF

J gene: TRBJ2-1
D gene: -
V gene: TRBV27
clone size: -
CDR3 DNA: TGTGCCAGCAGTTTGTACAGTGTGGGTTCCTACAATGAGCAGTTCTTC
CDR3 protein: CASSLYSVGSYNEQFF

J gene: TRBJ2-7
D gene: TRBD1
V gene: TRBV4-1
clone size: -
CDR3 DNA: TGCGCCAGCAGCCTCTTACATCTACCGGGACAGGGAAGATACGAGCAGTACTTC
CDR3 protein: CASSLLHLPGQGRYEQYF

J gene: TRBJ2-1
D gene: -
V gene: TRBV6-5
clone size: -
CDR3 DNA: TGTGCCAGCAGTGACATAGGGGGATGGGAGGAGCAGTTCTTC
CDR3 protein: CASSDIGGWEEQFF

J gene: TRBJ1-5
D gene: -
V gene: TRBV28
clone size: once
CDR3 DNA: TGTGCCAGCAGCCTCAATCAGCCCCAGCATTTT
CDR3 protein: CASSLNQPQHF

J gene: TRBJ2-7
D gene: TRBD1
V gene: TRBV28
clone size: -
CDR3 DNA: TGTGCCAGCAGTCTCAGGGGGTTGGACTACGAGCAGTACTTC
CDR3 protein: CASSLRGLDYEQYF

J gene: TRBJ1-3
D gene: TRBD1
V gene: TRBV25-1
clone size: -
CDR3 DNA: TGTGCCAGCAGTGCGACAGGGGCGGACACCATATATTTT
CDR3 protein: CASSATGADTIYF

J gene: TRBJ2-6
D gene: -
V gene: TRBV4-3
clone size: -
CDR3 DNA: TGCGCCAGCAGCCGCGACGGAGGCACCTCTGGGGCCAACGTCCTGACTTTC
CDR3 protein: CASSRDGGTSGANVLTF

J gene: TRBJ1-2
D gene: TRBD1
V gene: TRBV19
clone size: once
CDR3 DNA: TGTGCCAGTAGAATTGGGGCAGGGGGCTATGGCTACACCTTC
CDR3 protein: CASRIGAGGYGYTF

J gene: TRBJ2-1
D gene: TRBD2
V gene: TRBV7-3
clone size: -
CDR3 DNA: TGTGCCAGCAGCTTAATAGTAGCGGGAGGGTTCAATGAGCAGTTCTTC
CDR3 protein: CASSLIVAGGFNEQFF

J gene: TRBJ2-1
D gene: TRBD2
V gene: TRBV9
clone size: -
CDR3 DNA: TGTGCCAGCCACGACGGGGCTAGCGGGAGCAATGAGCAGTTCTTC
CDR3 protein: CASHDGASGSNEQFF

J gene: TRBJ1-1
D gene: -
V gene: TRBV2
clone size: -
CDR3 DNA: TGTGCCAGCACGGATCAGGAGACAGAGAACACTGAAGCTTTCTTT
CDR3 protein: CASTDQETENTEAFF

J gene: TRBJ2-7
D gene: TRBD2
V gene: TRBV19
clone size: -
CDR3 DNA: TGTGCTATTAGCGGGAGGGTCGGAGACGAGCAGTACTTC
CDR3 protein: CAISGRVGDEQYF

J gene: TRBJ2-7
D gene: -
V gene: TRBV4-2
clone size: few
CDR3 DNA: TGTGCCAGCAGCCCAGATTACTTGGCCTACGAGCAGTACTTC
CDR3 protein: CASSPDYLAYEQYF

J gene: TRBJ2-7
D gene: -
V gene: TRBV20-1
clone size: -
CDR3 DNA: TGCAGTGCTCTCCTAGTTACCGAGCAGTACTTC
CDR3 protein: CSALLVTEQYF

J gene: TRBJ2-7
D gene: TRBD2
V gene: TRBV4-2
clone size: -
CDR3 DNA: TGTGCCAGCAGCCAACTAGCGGGAGGAAAATACGAGCAGTACTTC
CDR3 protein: CASSQLAGGKYEQYF